The clone carrying this T cell receptor (beta chain) appeared many times. V was pared by 4 bases and J by 4 bases, with 7 bases of the junction left unmatched. CDR1 and CDR2 (germline): MDHEN, SYDVKM. The CDR3 has 16 residues. TCRdb reprocessed the 5' RACE reads via MiXCR and lists one record per CDR3 protein. The sample carries hundreds of thousands of distinct CDR3 sequences, 9% to 15% recorded once. The sample belongs to a study of T cells after yellow fever vaccination. The gene calls are TRBV28 and TRBJ2-1; 10 bases fit TRBD2. This TCR came from a man younger than 40 who received the YFV17D yellow fever vaccine. The sequences come from PBMCs, collected on the day of the yellow fever booster vaccination. The CDR3 DNA reads TGTGCCAGCAGTTGGACCGGGACTAGCGTATACAATGAGCAGTTCTTC. Residues: CASSWTGTSVYNEQFF.